What follows describes a single TCR beta chain. Its antigen is as yet unknown. V shed 4 bases and J 6 bases; nucleotides not matched to a gene: 7. The germline CDR1 and CDR2 sequences are SGHRS and YFSETQ. The CDR3 is 14 residues long. These data originate in a study of CD8+ T cells in alopecia areata. Findings of the study overall: Clonality exceeded that of normal scalp in lesional scalp, most notably in alopecia totalis/universalis.

Treatment defined: oral pan-JAK inhibitor, 5-10 mg twice daily. Peripheral blood, together with lesional scalp punch biopsies, was collected from alopecia areata patients. The sorting of PBMCs gave CD4+ and CD8+ T cells. Sequencing relied on a cDNA template that was reverse transcribed from extracted RNA. The assay was immunoSEQ multiplex PCR, and TCRdb's table has in-frame clones only and misses some. The sample lists some 150,000 clones, 50% to 75% occurring once. The chain links TRBV5-1 to TRBJ2-4; 7 nucleotides align to TRBD1. The TCR sequence derives from a human donor with alopecia areata. Sequences were derived from CD4+ T cells sorted from blood, sampled at roughly week 55, from a patient treated with tofacitinib. For the CDR3, the DNA is TGCGCCAGCAGCCCGACAGGGACGGGAAACATTCAGTACTTC. Translation gives CASSPTGTGNIQYF.